A single sample is the source of the 5 T cell receptor beta chains below, sequenced in a study of CD8 T cells in ankylosing spondylitis. Findings of the study overall: In ankylosing spondylitis blood, a motif of about 8 highly homologous TCR beta variants appeared characteristic.

These receptors' targets are unknown. TCRdb passed the 5' RACE reads through MiXCR, listing each CDR3 protein once. The sample lists about 700,000 distinct CDR3 sequences; roughly 19% were seen once. Sequences were obtained from blood, either unsorted or a sorted T cell fraction (not recorded which). The receptors shown here come from a male donor with ankylosing spondylitis.

V and J are TRBV20-1 and TRBJ2-7, with 7 bases lining up with TRBD1. Looked up from germline, CDR1 is DFQATT and CDR2 is SNEGSKA (reference sequence). The CDR3 spans 15 residues. V lost 2 bases and J lost 2; bases outside the gene matches: 9. The CDR3 region is CSARKSAGGAYEQYF. The CDR3 nucleotides read TGCAGTGCTAGAAAAAGTGCAGGGGGAGCCTACGAGCAGTACTTC.

This clonotype was found a few times. The chain combines TRBV7-2 with TRBJ2-2; 7 nucleotides match TRBD1. The J segment lost 6 bases and the V segment lost 5 bases, leaving 3 bases of the junction unmatched. The CDR3 runs to 13 residues. CDR1 is SGHTA, CDR2 FQGNSA, per germline. DNA for the CDR3: TGTGCCAGCAGCAACACAGGGGCCGGGGAGCTGTTTTTT. Translating gives CASSNTGAGELFF.

The chain recombines TRBV6-1 with TRBJ2-4; TRBD2 might be the D (6 bases). The CDR3 consists of 16 residues. In germline, CDR1 is MNHNS, CDR2 SASEGT. With 6 bases removed from V and 2 bases from J, the gap between germline ends came to 17 bases. The CDR3: CASRTMTAGPKNIQYF. For the CDR3, the DNA is TGTGCCAGCAGGACCATGACGGCGGGGCCCAAAAACATTCAGTACTTC.

The chain combines TRBV27 with TRBJ2-7; D is unclear. Per germline, CDR1 MNHEY and CDR2 SMNVEV (reference sequence). The germline V and J ends were trimmed by 2 bases and 3 bases, with 11 bases remaining between them. CDR3 length: 14 amino acids. The CDR3 here is CASSLLGTDYEQYF. In DNA form, the CDR3 reads TGTGCCAGCAGTTTACTCGGAACAGACTACGAGCAGTACTTC.

The table lists this clonotype with a few counts. The rearrangement links TRBV5-1 to TRBJ2-1; 13 bases align to TRBD2. V dropped 4 bases and J dropped 4; count of bases not matched to a gene: 5. From germline, CDR1 is SGHRS and CDR2 YFSETQ. The CDR3 is 16 residues long. CDR3 bases: TGCGCCAGCAGCCCAGGGACTAGCGGGGCGTACAATGAGCAGTTCTTC. Translated, it gives CASSPGTSGAYNEQFF. Filled out from reference TRBV5-1 and TRBJ2-1, the complete variable domain reads KAGVTQTPRYLIKTRGQQVTLSCSPISGHRSVSWYQQTPGQGLQFLFEYFSETQRNKGNFPGRFSGRQFSNSRSEMNVSTLELGDSALYLCASSPGTSGAYNEQFFGPGTRLTVL.